This TCR beta chain was profiled in a study of blood T cell repertoires in COVID-19 (dated by TCRdb to the early 2020s). For context, the study as a whole: Samples covering the acute and convalescent phases of COVID-19 were provided by collaborators in the United States, Italy and Spain. The prospective study material was composed of cDNA or gDNA derived from T cells, B-cell-depleted T cells, or PBMCs. Subjects who had been exposed to COVID-19, were actively infected with it, or had recovered from it provided the deeply sampled blood TCRbeta repertoires that made up the dataset. The repertoires were released in a freely available public database intended as a resource for research on the immune response to SARS-CoV-2. The samples were drawn from two sources: the first 160 participants of the ongoing ImmuneRACE study, and over 1,000 subjects contributed by 6 global collaborators. Nearly every sample came with metadata listing a de-identified subject ID, COVID-19 status, age in years and sex. Where available, HLA class I and class II types were obtained from metadata supplied by the sample provider rather than from assay-based typing. What the authors observed across the whole study: How much clinical and demographic metadata was included differed by source and by participant, and the metadata was provided uncurated.

TCRbeta CDR3 regions were amplified from genomic DNA using the immunoSEQ Assay, a bias-controlled multiplex PCR. Regarding the original processing steps: The number of nucleated cells in each sample was estimated by amplification of reference gene primers within the assay. Sequence reads were collapsed and filtered to measure the absolute abundance of every unique TCRbeta CDR3 rearrangement. For each sample, productive Simpson clonality was calculated as the square root of Simpson's diversity index over productive rearrangements. Here the immuneACCESS table is served through TCRdb, limited to in-frame sequences with V and J called. Missing clones are a known gap in these copies; in checked studies unresolved V genes cover under half, and the rest lacks a known reason. Clonal size and the V and J genes are those of that table, whereas D and trimming came from the DNA. Here the sample has about 310,000 clones; roughly 90% occur a single time. The ten most abundant clones make up 2.5% to 3.5% of the sample.

One collaborating source in Seattle enrolled patients during active infection and followed them longitudinally through the course of disease. The collaborating institutions used their own protocols to collect whole blood in K2EDTA tubes. For TCRbeta analysis, collaborators shipped samples as frozen whole blood, isolated PBMCs, or DNA extracted from either of those sample types. V is shortened by 0 bases, J by 2 bases, and the region joining them spans 7 bases. From the cysteine up to the phenylalanine, the CDR3 has a length of 14 residues. Of the read, only the CDR3 DNA is kept; its 42 bases are in frame from base 1. The germline V gene encodes CDR1 SGDLS and CDR2 YYNGEE. With respect to this clone: Its specific antigen is unknown. No base-level quality is on record; no much larger clone is a single base apart.

The sample was peripheral blood. This chain is built from TRBV9 and TRBJ2-3, with the D gene too uncertain to name. This TCR was recovered from a woman aged 25 to 39 with COVID-19, enrolled during active disease. The CDR3: CASSVDPFTDTQYF. The DNA sequence is given as TGTGCCAGCAGCGTAGATCCATTCACAGATACGCAGTATTTT.